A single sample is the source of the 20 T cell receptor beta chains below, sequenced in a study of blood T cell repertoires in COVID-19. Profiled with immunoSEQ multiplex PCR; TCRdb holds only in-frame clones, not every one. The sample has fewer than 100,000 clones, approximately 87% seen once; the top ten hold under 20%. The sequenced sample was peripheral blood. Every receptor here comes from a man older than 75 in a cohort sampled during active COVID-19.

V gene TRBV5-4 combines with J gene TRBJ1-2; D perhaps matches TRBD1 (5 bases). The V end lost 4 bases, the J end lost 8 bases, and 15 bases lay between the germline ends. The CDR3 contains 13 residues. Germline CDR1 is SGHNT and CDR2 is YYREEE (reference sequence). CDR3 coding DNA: TGTGCCAGCAGCCGCGTCGGGGGAGAAGGCTACACCTTC. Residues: CASSRVGGEGYTF.

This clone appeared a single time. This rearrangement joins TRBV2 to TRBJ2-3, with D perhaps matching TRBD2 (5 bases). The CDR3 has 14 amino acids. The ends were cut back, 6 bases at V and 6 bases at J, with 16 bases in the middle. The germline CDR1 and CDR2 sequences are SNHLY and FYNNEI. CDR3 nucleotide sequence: TGTGCCAGCAGCGTACTAGTTATCGTCGATACGCAGTATTTT. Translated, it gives CASSVLVIVDTQYF.

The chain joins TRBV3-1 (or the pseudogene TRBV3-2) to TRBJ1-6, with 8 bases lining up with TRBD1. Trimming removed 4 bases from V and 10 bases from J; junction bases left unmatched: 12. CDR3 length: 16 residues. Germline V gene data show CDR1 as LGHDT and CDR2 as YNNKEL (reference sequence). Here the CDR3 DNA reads TGTGCCAGCAGCCGCGCCTCTGGACAGGGCAACTCACCCCTCCACTTT. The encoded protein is CASSRASGQGNSPLHF.

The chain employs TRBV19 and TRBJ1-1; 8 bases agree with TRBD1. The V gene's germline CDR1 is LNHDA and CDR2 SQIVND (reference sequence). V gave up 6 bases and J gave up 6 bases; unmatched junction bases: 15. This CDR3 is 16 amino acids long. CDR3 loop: CASSPDRDRWSAEAFF. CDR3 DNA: TGTGCCAGTAGCCCGGACAGGGATAGGTGGAGCGCTGAAGCTTTCTTT.

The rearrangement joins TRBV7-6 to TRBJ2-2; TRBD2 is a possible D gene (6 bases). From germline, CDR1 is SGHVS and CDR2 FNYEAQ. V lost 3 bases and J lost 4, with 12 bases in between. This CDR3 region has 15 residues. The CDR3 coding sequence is TGTGCCAGCAGCTTGGAGGGCCGGGGCACCGGGGAGCTGTTTTTT. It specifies CASSLEGRGTGELFF.

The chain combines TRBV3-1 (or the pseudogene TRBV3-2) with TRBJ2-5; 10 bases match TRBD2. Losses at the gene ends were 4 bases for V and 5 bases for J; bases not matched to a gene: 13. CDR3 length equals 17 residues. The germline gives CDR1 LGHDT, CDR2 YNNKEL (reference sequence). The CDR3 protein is CASSPHLAGAFQETQYF. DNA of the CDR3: TGTGCCAGCAGCCCCCACCTAGCGGGGGCCTTCCAGGAGACCCAGTACTTC.

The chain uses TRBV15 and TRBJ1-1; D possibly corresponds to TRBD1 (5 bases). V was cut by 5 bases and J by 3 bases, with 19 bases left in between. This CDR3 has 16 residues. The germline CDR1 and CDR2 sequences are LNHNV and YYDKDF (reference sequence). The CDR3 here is CATSSPGVGSDTEAFF. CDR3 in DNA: TGTGCCACCAGCTCCCCGGGGGTGGGGTCGGACACTGAAGCTTTCTTT.

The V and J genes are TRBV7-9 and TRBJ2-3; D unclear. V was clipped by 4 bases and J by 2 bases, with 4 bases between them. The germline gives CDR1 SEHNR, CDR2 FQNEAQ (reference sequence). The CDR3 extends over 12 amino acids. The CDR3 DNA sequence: TGTGCCAGCAGCTCGTACACAGATACGCAGTATTTT. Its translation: CASSSYTDTQYF.

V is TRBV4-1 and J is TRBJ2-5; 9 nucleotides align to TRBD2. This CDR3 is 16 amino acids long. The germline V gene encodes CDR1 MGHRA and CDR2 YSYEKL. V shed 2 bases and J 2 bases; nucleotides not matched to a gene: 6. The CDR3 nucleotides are TGCGCCAGCAGCCAATCCGGACTAGCGAGACAAGAGACCCAGTACTTC. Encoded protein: CASSQSGLARQETQYF.

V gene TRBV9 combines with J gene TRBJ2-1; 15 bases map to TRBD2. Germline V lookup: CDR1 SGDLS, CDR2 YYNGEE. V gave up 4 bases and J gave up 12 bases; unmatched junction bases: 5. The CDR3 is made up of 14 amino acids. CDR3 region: CASSFGTSGGRQFF. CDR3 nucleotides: TGTGCCAGCAGCTTCGGGACTAGCGGGGGGCGGCAGTTCTTC.

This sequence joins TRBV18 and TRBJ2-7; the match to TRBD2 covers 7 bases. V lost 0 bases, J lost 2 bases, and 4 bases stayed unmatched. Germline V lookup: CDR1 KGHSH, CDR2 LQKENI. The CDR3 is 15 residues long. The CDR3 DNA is TGTGCCAGCTCACCACCCGGACTAGGGACCTACGAGCAGTACTTC. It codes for CASSPPGLGTYEQYF.

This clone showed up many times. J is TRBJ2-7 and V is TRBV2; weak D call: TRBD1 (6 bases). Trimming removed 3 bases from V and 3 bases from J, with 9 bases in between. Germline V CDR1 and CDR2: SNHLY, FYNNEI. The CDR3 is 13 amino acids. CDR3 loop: CASSDRDIYEQYF. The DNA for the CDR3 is TGTGCCAGCAGTGACCGGGACATCTACGAGCAGTACTTC.

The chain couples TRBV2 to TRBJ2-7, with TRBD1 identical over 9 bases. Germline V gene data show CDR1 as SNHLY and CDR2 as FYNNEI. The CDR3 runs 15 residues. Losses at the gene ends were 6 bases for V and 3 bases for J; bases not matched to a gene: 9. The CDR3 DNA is TGTGCCAGCAGGCGTCTCCCGGGACAGGGCTACGAGCAGTACTTC. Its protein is CASRRLPGQGYEQYF.

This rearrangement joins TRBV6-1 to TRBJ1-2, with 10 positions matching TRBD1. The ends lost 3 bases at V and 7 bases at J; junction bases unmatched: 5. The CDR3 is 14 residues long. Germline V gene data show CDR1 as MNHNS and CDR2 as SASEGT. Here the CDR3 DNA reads TGTGCCAGCAGTGACGACAGGGGGCGCATTGGCTACACCTTC. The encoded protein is CASSDDRGRIGYTF.

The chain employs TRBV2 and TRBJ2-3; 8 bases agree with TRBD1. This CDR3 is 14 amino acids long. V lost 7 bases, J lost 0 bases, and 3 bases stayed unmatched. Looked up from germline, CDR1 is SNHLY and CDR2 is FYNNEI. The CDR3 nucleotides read TGTGCCAGCACGTACAGGGGGAGCACAGATACGCAGTATTTT. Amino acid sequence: CASTYRGSTDTQYF.

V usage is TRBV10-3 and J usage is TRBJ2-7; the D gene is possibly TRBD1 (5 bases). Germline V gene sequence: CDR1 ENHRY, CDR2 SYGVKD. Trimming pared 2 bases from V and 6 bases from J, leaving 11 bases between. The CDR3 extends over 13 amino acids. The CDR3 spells CAISERQGGEQYF. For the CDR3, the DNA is TGTGCCATCAGTGAGAGGCAGGGCGGCGAGCAGTACTTC.

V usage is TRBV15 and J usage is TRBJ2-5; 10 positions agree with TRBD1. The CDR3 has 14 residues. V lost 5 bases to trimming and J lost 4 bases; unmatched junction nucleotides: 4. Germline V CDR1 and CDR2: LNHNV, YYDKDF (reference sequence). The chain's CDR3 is CATSGQGGGETQYF. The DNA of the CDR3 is TGTGCCACCAGCGGACAGGGGGGGGGAGAGACCCAGTACTTC.

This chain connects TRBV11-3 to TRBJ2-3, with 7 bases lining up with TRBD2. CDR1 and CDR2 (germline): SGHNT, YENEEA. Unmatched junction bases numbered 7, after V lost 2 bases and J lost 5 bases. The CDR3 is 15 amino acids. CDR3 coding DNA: TGTGCCAGCAGCTTACGACGGGGGGAAGTAGATACGCAGTATTTT. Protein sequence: CASSLRRGEVDTQYF.

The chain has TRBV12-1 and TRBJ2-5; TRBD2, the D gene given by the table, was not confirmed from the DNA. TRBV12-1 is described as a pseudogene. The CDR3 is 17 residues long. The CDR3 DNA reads TGTGCCAGCAGCCCTAGAGGACTAGCGGGGGTGCGGGAGACCCAGTACTTC. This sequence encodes CASSPRGLAGVRETQYF.

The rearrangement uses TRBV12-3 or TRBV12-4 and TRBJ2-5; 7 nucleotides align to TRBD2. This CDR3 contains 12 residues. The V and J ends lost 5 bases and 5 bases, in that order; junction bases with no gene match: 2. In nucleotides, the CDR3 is TGTGCCAGCAGTGGGGGGGAGGAGACCCAGTACTTC. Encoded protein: CASSGGEETQYF.